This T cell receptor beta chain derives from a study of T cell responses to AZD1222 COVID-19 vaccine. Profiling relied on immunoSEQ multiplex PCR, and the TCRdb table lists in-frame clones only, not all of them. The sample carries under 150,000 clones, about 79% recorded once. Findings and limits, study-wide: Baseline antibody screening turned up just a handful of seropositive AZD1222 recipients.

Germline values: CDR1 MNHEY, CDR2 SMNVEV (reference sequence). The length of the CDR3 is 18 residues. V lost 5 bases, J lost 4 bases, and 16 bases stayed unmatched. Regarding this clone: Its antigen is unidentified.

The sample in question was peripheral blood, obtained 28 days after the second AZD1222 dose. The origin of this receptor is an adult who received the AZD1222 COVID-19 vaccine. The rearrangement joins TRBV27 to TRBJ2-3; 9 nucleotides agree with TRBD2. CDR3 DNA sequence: TGTGCCAGCAGTCCACAACAGGTCGCGGGGGGGTCCGCAGATACGCAGTATTTT. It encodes CASSPQQVAGGSADTQYF.